The entry below gives a single TCR beta chain sequence along with its context. Its target antigen remains unknown. Nothing much larger sits one base from this clone, and base qualities are not available. The data originate from a study of T-cell memory formation after mild COVID-19 (dated by TCRdb to the early 2020s). Study-wide context: Most TCR sequence clusters were specific to one of the two donors. In two donors, T-cell clones that expanded and contracted after mild COVID-19 were followed by sequencing TCRalpha and TCRbeta repertoires longitudinally. Two young, previously healthy adult volunteers made up the cohort, one male and one female.

On the study overall, not on this receptor specifically: Contracting CD4+ clones were located mainly in the CM and EM memory subsets, whereas CD8+ clones were found to be enriched in EMRA. From day 15 to 85, contracting clones showed balanced CD4/CD8 phenotypes, whereas a second wave of clones that expanded from day 15 to 37 leaned towards CD4+. SARS-CoV-2 specificity was not confirmed for the second-wave clones peaking on day 37. Some responding clones were detected in pre-infection memory, which suggested that pre-existing cross-reactive memory T cells had joined the SARS-CoV-2 response. Only a couple of mild cases were covered in the study, and larger cohorts including severe cases with pre-infection samples were considered necessary.

Ficoll-Paque density gradient centrifugation was the method used to isolate PBMCs. Sequenced using an Illumina NovaSeq 6000. TCRalpha and TCRbeta cDNA libraries were constructed by 5'RACE with constant-segment primers, with sample barcodes and unique molecular identifiers being introduced. Trizol reagent was used to extract RNA from every sample. Library amplification was performed in two PCR steps, and a second sample barcode and Illumina TruSeq adapters were introduced in the second step. The libraries were sequenced on an Illumina NovaSeq using 2 x 150 bp paired-end reads. As for how the authors treated the data: With migec v1.2.7, reads were demultiplexed and then collapsed into UMI-guided consensus sequences. Using mixcr v2.1.11, UMI consensuses were aligned to TRA and TRB V and J templates and then assembled into clonotypes. A clonotype was counted as expanded or contracted only when both edgeR and NoisET called the clonotype significant, with the noise models trained on biological replicates. For edgeR calls, the cutoffs were a false discovery rate-adjusted p below 0.01 and a log2 fold-change threshold of 1. PCA with hierarchical clustering of max-normalized trajectories of the 1000 most abundant clonotypes was used as exploratory dynamics analysis. Each responding clone was given a CD4 or CD8 phenotype based on the CD4+ and CD8+ repertoires, which had been sequenced separately. TCRdb applied fastp at Q25 and MiXCR to the public reads, then kept only in-frame beta chains. Every distinct CDR3 protein forms one entry, paired with its most common genes and DNA. The V and J calls and clone size are TCRdb's, not the authors'. The table for this sample lists 300,000 to 350,000 distinct CDR3 sequences; just under 20% of them were counted only once. In total, the top ten clones hold roughly 21% of the sample.

Its CDR3 holds 14 amino acids, cysteine through phenylalanine. Only the CDR3 DNA is retained, 42 bases long and in frame from the first base. Cut back by 6 bases and 1 base, the V and J ends lie 11 bases apart. Sequences SEHNR (CDR1) and FQNEAQ (CDR2) are obtained from the germline V gene (reference sequence). Recombination joined TRBV7-9 with TRBJ2-3; the D gene assignment is ambiguous. This TCR came from a man between 18 and 35 years old who had mild COVID-19 (a few samples of this study predate the infection). The sample titles of this study are shuffled in the database, so cell type and time point are left out; the donor was told from shared clones. The material sequenced was PBMCs or a T cell subset sorted from them (not recorded which). The CDR3 here reads CASRDQGRTDTQYF. In nucleotides, the sequence is TGTGCCAGCAGAGACCAAGGGCGCACAGATACGCAGTATTTT. The CDR3 plus the reference TRBV7-9 and TRBJ2-3 genes for the other parts give the full variable domain: DTGVSQNPRHKITKRGQNVTFRCDPISEHNRLYWYRQTLGQGPEFLTYFQNEAQLEKSRLLSDRFSAERPKGSFSTLEIQRTEQGDSAMYLCASRDQGRTDTQYFGPGTRLTVL.